The present T cell receptor (beta chain) was sequenced within a study of T-cell reconstitution after alpha-beta-depleted transplantation in children (dated by TCRdb to the mid-2010s). In the study overall: Using TCR repertoire profiling, the study quantitatively followed how T-cell immune reconstitution unfolded in children after TCRalphabeta/CD19-depleted allogeneic hematopoietic cell transplantation.

In regard to this clonotype: This receptor's antigen is unknown. Base qualities are not at hand, and no much larger clone is one base apart.

Library method: PCR. Data came from an Illumina HiSeq 2500. Molecular barcoding was employed in the preparation of TCR libraries, with unique molecular identifiers being used to normalize TCRbeta repertoire quantification. TCRdb itself trimmed the public reads at Q25 with fastp, ran MiXCR and retained productive beta chains. When rows share a CDR3 protein, they turn into one entry using the most common DNA and genes. The sample contains approximately 390,000 distinct CDR3 sequences, about 11% of them found a single time. About 5% of the sample lies in the top ten. The material was PBMCs from the stem cell graft donor, obtained from the stem cell graft. This receptor was obtained from a human donor who donated a stem cell graft to a child with acute myeloid leukemia.

The CDR3 protein sequence reads: CASSDILTSGRAWELFF. The DNA reads as follows: TGTGCCAGCAGCGATATCCTGACTAGCGGGAGGGCCTGGGAGCTGTTTTTT. The chain is assembled from TRBV5-4 and TRBJ2-2, with 14 bases matching TRBD2. The CDR1 and CDR2 encoded by the germline V gene (reference sequence) are SGHNT and YYREEE. The CDR3 numbers 17 residues from cysteine through phenylalanine. Of all the DNA, just the CDR3 is kept, 51 bases in frame from base 1. The V end gives up 4 bases and the J end 9 bases, leaving 11 bases in the junction not matched to a gene.